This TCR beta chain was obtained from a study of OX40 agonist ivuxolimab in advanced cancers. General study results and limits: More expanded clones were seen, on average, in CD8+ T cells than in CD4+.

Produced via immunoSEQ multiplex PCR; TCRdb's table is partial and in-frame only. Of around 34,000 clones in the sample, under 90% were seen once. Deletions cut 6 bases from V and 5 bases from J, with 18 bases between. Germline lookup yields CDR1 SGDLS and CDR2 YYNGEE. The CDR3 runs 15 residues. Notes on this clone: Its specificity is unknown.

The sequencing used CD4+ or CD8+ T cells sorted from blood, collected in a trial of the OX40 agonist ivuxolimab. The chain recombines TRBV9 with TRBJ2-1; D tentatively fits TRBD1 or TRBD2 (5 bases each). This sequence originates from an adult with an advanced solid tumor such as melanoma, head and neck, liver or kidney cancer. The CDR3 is CASTLGAERHNEQFF. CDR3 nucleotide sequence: TGTGCCAGCACCCTCGGGGCAGAGAGGCACAATGAGCAGTTCTTC.